This T cell receptor (beta chain) was captured by sequencing in a study of CD8+CD57+ T cells in acquired aplastic anemia. Study information: Yields of DNA that came from sorted CD4+ and CD8+ cells averaged about 3.3 ug.

The authors sequenced patients whose flow cytometry had shown CD8+CD57+ cell expansion. All participating patients were living with severe acquired aplastic anemia. Prior therapy had not been administered to any patient at the time of blood sampling. This clonotype was detected many times. From germline, CDR1 is MNHEY and CDR2 SVGEGT. CDR3 size: 12 residues. V was clipped by 5 bases and J by 6 bases, with 11 bases between them. The study profiled TCR beta VDJ and CDR3 using genomic DNA as template. One entry per CDR3 protein, called by TCRdb with MiXCR from the reads. The sample includes about 160,000 distinct CDR3 sequences, 65% to 75% of them seen just once.

This clonotype was sampled from a human donor with aplastic anemia. The sample was sorted CD4+, CD8+, or CD8+CD57+ T cells (not recorded which) from PBMCs. V gene TRBV6-2 or TRBV6-3 combines with J gene TRBJ2-7; possible D gene TRBD1, 5 bases. CDR3 region: CASSLVRGEQYV. As DNA, the CDR3 is TGTGCCAGCAGTCTCGTTAGGGGCGAGCAGTACGTC.